This T cell receptor beta chain originates from a study of T cells in Graves' hyperthyroidism and ophthalmopathy. In this sample, this clonotype turned up many times. TCR beta CDR3 regions were amplified from RNA transcripts. TCR CDR3 underwent first-round RT-PCR with the HTBI primer set. TCRdb used MiXCR to reprocess the multiplex PCR reads, holding one entry per CDR3 protein. The sample lists about 350,000 distinct CDR3 sequences, around 13% seen once, with 20% to 25% in the top ten. The clonotype originates from a woman aged 25 to 39 with Graves' hyperthyroidism. Sequenced sample: blood.

CDR3 loop: CASSLSGPQHF. In DNA form, the CDR3 reads TGTGCCAGCAGTCTCTCAGGACCCCAGCATTTT. The chain carries TRBV2 and TRBJ1-5; no clear D gene. Between the trimmed V and J ends, which lost 5 bases and 10 bases, there was a span of 9 bases. This CDR3 contains 11 residues. Germline assignment: CDR1 SNHLY and CDR2 FYNNEI.